This T cell receptor beta chain was sequenced during a study of shared clonotypes between healthy human individuals. The germline gives CDR1 SGHAT, CDR2 FQDESV (reference sequence). The CDR3 extends over 15 amino acids. Deletions cut 5 bases from V and 9 bases from J, with 17 bases between. Only in-frame clones appear in the TCRdb table, and some are missing; sequencing was by immunoSEQ multiplex PCR. The sample has some 2,400,000 clones, 90% to 96% seen once. The chain recombines TRBV11-1 with TRBJ1-6, with no clear D. This sequence was found in a man between 18 and 35 years old in good health. Input material: naive CD4+ T cells sorted from blood. The subset: CD45RA+ positively selected. CDR3 loop: CASSPREVGGSPLHF. CDR3 bases: TGTGCCAGCAGCCCAAGAGAGGTGGGTGGTTCACCCCTCCACTTT.